Here is one TCR beta chain with its context. The entry originates in a study of blood T cell repertoires in COVID-19. Measured with immunoSEQ multiplex PCR; TCRdb has only the in-frame clones, and not every one. The profile covers about 150,000 clones, with roughly 90% appearing a single time and 6% to 8.5% taken by the ten largest. Germline lookup yields CDR1 LNHDA and CDR2 SQIVND (reference sequence). J gave up 0 bases and V 4 bases, and 2 bases lay outside the gene matches. This CDR3 comprises 17 residues. The rearrangement links TRBV19 to TRBJ2-6; 11 positions agree with TRBD1. The clonotype was recovered from a woman aged 45-60 years who had recovered from COVID-19. Sequences were obtained from PBMCs or T cells enriched from blood (not recorded which). CDR3 in DNA: TGTGCCAGTAGTACGGGGACAGGGGGCTCTGGGGCCAACGTCCTGACTTTC. Amino acids: CASSTGTGGSGANVLTF.